This entry features one TCR beta chain sequence. The data were taken from a study of CDR3 diversity in severe acne. TCRdb called the PCR reads again in MiXCR, with one record for every CDR3 protein. The sample includes more than 85,000 distinct CDR3 sequences, 48% of them seen just once. The sequencing sample was made of blood. The TCR comes from a male donor in good health, serving as a control.

In DNA, the CDR3 is TGTGCCACCAGCAGTAGGGGACGGACAGATACGCAGTATTTT. The encoded protein is CATSSRGRTDTQYF. The chain recombines TRBV15 with TRBJ2-3; D may be TRBD1 or TRBD2 (5 bases each). V lost 3 bases and J lost 3, with 10 bases in between. The CDR3 totals 14 residues. Germline lookup yields CDR1 LNHNV and CDR2 YYDKDF (reference sequence).